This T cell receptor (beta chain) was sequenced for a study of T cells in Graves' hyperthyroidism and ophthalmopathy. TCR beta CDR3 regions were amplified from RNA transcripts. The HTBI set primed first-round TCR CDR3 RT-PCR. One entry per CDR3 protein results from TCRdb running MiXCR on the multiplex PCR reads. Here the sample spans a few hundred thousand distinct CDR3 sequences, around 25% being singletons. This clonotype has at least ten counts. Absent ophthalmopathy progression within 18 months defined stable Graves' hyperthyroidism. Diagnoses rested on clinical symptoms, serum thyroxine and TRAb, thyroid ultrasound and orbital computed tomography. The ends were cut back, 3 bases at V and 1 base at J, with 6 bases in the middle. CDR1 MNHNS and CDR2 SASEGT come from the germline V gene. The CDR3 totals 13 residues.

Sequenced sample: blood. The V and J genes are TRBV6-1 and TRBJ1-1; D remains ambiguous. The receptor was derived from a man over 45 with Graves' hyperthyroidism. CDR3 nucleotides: TGTGCCAGCAGTGAGCGAGGGAACACTGAAGCTTTCTTT. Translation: CASSERGNTEAFF.